One and the same sample provided the 5 T cell receptor beta chains below, sequenced in a study of T cell responses to AZD1222 COVID-19 vaccine. Profiled with immunoSEQ multiplex PCR; TCRdb holds only in-frame clones, not every one. The data hold approximately 110,000 clones, with around 90% observed a single time. This specimen was peripheral blood, taken on day 0 of MenACWY control vaccination. Source of these receptors: an adult in good health.

The genes are TRBV19 and TRBJ2-5; D unclear. V gave up 4 bases and J gave up 2 bases, with 5 bases separating them. The CDR3 is 12 amino acids. Germline CDR1 is LNHDA and CDR2 is SQIVND (reference sequence). The CDR3 is CASSTDQETQYF. CDR3 nucleotide sequence: TGTGCCAGTAGTACAGATCAAGAGACCCAGTACTTC.

The chain has TRBV20-1 and TRBJ1-5; 12 bases map to TRBD1. Germline CDR1 DFQATT, CDR2 SNEGSKA (reference sequence). This CDR3 comprises 19 residues. Losses at the gene ends were 3 bases for V and 1 base for J; bases not matched to a gene: 13. For the CDR3, the DNA is TGCAGTGCTAGTCTCATTGGGACAGGGGGCAGGTTGAGCAATCAGCCCCAGCATTTT. Translation gives CSASLIGTGGRLSNQPQHF.

This sequence joins TRBV10-3 and TRBJ2-7; 8 bases are a match to TRBD1. The CDR3 sequence is 15 residues long. Germline CDR1 and CDR2: ENHRY and SYGVKD. After removal of 9 bases from V and 4 bases from J, the junction contained 14 bases not matched to a gene. The CDR3 DNA follows: TGTGCCATAAGACGTCAGGGGGCCGATCGATACGAGCAGTACTTC. This sequence encodes CAIRRQGADRYEQYF.

V and J are TRBV28 and TRBJ1-5; no firm D call. V was trimmed by 1 base and J by 2 bases, leaving 9 bases between them. Germline CDR1 and CDR2: MDHEN and SYDVKM. The CDR3 has 15 residues. CDR3 in DNA: TGTGCCAGCAGTTTATTGACCCTGGGCAATCAGCCCCAGCATTTT. Its protein is CASSLLTLGNQPQHF.

The chain links TRBV11-2 to TRBJ2-7; the D is unclear. V lost 2 bases to trimming and J lost 1 base, with 6 bases between them. CDR3 length: 13 residues. CDR1 and CDR2 from the germline V gene are SGHAT and FQNNGV. CDR3 coding DNA: TGTGCCAGCAGCTTACAGACTTCCTACGAGCAGTACTTC. Its translation is CASSLQTSYEQYF.